These 3 T cell receptor beta chains were sequenced from one sample in a study of beta chain features in type 1 diabetes (dated by TCRdb to the late 2010s). Library preparation was by the immunoSEQ multiplex PCR assay. All of the isolated RNA was reverse transcribed with the High Capacity cDNA Reverse Transcription Kit, so expressed TCRB transcripts were sequenced. The source is immuneACCESS, and TCRdb retained only in-frame sequences with V and J called. Part of the clones is not carried over; for the studies checked, unresolved V genes explain less than half of this, and the remainder is unexplained. This sample lists 430,000 or so clones; about 10% were detected once. Less than 0.06% of the sample lies in the top ten. The sequencing input was naive CD4+ T cells from blood. The meaning of the sample's cell subset or site label: true naive CD4+ T cells. Receptors originate from a woman aged 18-35 years in good health.

The chain is built from TRBV7-6 and TRBJ2-4, with 10 bases lining up with TRBD1. The CDR3 runs to 19 residues. Germline V lookup: CDR1 SGHVS, CDR2 FNYEAQ. Unmatched junction bases numbered 12, after V lost 1 base and J lost 3 bases. The CDR3 DNA follows: TGTGCCAGCAGCTTAGAACGCCGGGACAGGGGAAGTGGCAAAAACATTCAGTACTTC. This encodes CASSLERRDRGSGKNIQYF.

This clone has more than one count but fewer than ten. This specimen includes other DNA sequences encoding the same CDR3. The chain has TRBV2 and TRBJ2-5; unclear D gene. The V end was cut by 4 bases, the J end by 5 bases, with 5 bases between. The germline gives CDR1 SNHLY, CDR2 FYNNEI. This CDR3 is 11 amino acids long. CDR3 amino acids: CASSVRETQYF. CDR3 nucleotides: TGTGCCAGCAGTGTGAGGGAGACCCAGTACTTC.

The genes are TRBV6-5 and TRBJ2-3, with TRBD2 as a possible D gene (6 bases). Trimming stripped 5 bases from V and 4 bases from J, with 13 bases between. Germline CDR1 MNHEY, CDR2 SVGAGI. The CDR3 covers 14 residues. CDR3 bases: TGTGCCAGCAGTAGGTTCGGCGGGGCAGATACGCAGTATTTT. This codes for CASSRFGGADTQYF.